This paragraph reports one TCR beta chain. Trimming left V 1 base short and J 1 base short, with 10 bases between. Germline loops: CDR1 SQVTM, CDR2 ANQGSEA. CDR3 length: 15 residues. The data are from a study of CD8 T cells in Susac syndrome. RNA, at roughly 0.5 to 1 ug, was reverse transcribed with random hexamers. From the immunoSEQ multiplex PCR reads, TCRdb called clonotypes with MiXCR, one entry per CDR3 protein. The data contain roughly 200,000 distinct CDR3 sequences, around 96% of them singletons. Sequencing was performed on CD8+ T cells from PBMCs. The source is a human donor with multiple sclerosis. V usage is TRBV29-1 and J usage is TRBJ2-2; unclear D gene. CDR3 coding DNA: TGCAGCGTTGAAGGACACGGCTGGAACACCGGGGAGCTGTTTTTT. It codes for CSVEGHGWNTGELFF.